The 12 T cell receptor beta chains reported below all come from one sample, sequenced in a study of vaccination effects on CD4 cells after COVID-19 (dated by TCRdb to between 2022 and 2023). Library preparation was by the immunoSEQ multiplex PCR assay. TCRdb limited this immuneACCESS table to in-frame rearrangements with V and J called. A share of clones is missing; checked studies link under half to unresolved V genes, and the rest is unexplained. For this sample there are 20,000 to 25,000 clones; approximately 74% appear just once. Less than 3.5% of the sample lies in the top ten. In the ViraFEST assay, PBMC were stimulated with viral peptide pools, and antigen-specific CD4+ T cell clonotypes were then identified by expansion using TCR sequencing. After around ten days of culture, CD4+ T cells were isolated with the EasySep CD4+ T cell isolation kit. Healthy vaccine recipients had no prior SARS-CoV-2 infection, confirmed by negative nucleocapsid antibodies before and after vaccination.

Their antigens remain unidentified. Specimen: CD4+ T cells from PBMCs cultured with SARS-CoV-2 spike peptides, collected before COVID-19 vaccination. What the cell subset or site label conveys for this sample: SARS-CoV-2 spike overlapping peptide pool stimulation. These TCRs come from a human donor who received a COVID-19 vaccine.

The V and J genes are TRBV6-5 and TRBJ2-1; perhaps D is TRBD1 or TRBD2 (6 bases each). V gave up 8 bases and J gave up 2 bases, with 13 bases separating them. The CDR3 sequence is 14 residues long. CDR1 is MNHEY and CDR2 is SVGAGI in the germline V gene. The CDR3 loop reads CASRGTQAYNEQFF. Here the CDR3 DNA reads TGTGCCAGCCGGGGGACACAAGCCTACAATGAGCAGTTCTTC.

The count of this clone is one. The rearrangement links TRBV15 to TRBJ1-1; D may be TRBD1 (5 bases). The CDR3 covers 17 residues. Germline V gene sequence: CDR1 LNHNV, CDR2 YYDKDF (reference sequence). With 1 base removed from V and 0 bases from J, the gap between germline ends came to 15 bases. CDR3 nucleotides: TGTGCCACCAGCAGAGCCGGGTTGGGGGTCATGAACACTGAAGCTTTCTTT. Translated, it gives CATSRAGLGVMNTEAFF.

The V gene is TRBV5-4, the J gene TRBJ2-5; TRBD1 might be the D (6 bases). The germline V gene encodes CDR1 SGHNT and CDR2 YYREEE (reference sequence). V dropped 0 bases and J dropped 1 base, with 13 bases sitting between them. This CDR3 spans 16 amino acids. CDR3 sequence reads: CASSLGQGQTQETQYF. The CDR3 DNA follows: TGTGCCAGCAGCTTGGGACAAGGACAGACCCAAGAGACCCAGTACTTC.

V usage is TRBV7-9 and J usage is TRBJ2-4; 8 positions agree with TRBD2. V was clipped by 5 bases and J by 0 bases; unmatched bases: 9. The CDR3 spans 17 residues. Germline V gene sequence: CDR1 SEHNR, CDR2 FQNEAQ (reference sequence). CDR3 residues: CASSRLGLAPAKNIQYF. DNA of the CDR3: TGTGCCAGCAGCAGGCTAGGACTAGCACCAGCCAAAAACATTCAGTACTTC.

This clone was observed once. This rearrangement joins TRBV7-2 to TRBJ2-7; D remains ambiguous. The CDR3 contains 11 residues. V was pared by 2 bases and J by 6 bases, with 5 bases between. The germline CDR1 and CDR2 sequences are SGHTA and FQGNSA. The CDR3: CASSLILEQYF. CDR3 bases: TGTGCCAGCAGCTTAATTCTCGAGCAGTACTTC.

This clone came up a few times. V usage is TRBV7-9 and J usage is TRBJ1-1; a weak D match, TRBD1 (6 bases). The V end lost 5 bases, the J end lost 11 bases, and 15 bases lay between the germline ends. Germline V gene data show CDR1 as SEHNR and CDR2 as FQNEAQ (reference sequence). The CDR3 is 12 amino acids. DNA of the CDR3: TGTGCCAGCAGCCGGGACAAACAGTCTGCTTTCTTT. This gives the protein CASSRDKQSAFF.

V is TRBV18 and J is TRBJ2-3; D is uncertain. The CDR3 loop spans 11 amino acids. V was trimmed by 3 bases and J by 3 bases, leaving 1 base between them. Germline V gene data show CDR1 as KGHSH and CDR2 as LQKENI. The CDR3 sequence: CASSPTDTQYF. In nucleotides, the CDR3 is TGTGCCAGCTCACCGACAGATACGCAGTATTTT.

The V call is TRBV6-5, the J call TRBJ2-7; 8 bases align to TRBD2. This CDR3 comprises 15 residues. The trim removed 6 bases at V and 3 bases at J, leaving 10 bases unmatched. Germline CDR1 reads MNHEY; CDR2 reads SVGAGI. CDR3 sequence reads: CASRRTSGSVYEQYF. The CDR3, as DNA: TGTGCCAGCAGACGTACGAGCGGGAGTGTCTACGAGCAGTACTTC.

The CDR3: CASSERLTDTQYF. CDR3 sequence (DNA): TGTGCCAGCAGCGAGCGGCTCACAGATACGCAGTATTTT. The chain combines TRBV7-7 with TRBJ2-3; perhaps TRBD2 as D (5 bases). This CDR3 contains 13 residues. Germline V gene sequence: CDR1 SSHAT, CDR2 FNYEAQ (reference sequence). V lost 5 bases and J 2 bases, leaving 8 bases between the germline ends.

The chain joins TRBV15 to TRBJ1-4, with 11 positions matching TRBD1. The germline V gene encodes CDR1 LNHNV and CDR2 YYDKDF (reference sequence). Trimming removed 3 bases from V and 8 bases from J; junction bases left unmatched: 5. The CDR3 is 15 residues long. The CDR3 DNA reads as TGTGCCACCAGCAGCCCGGGGACAGGGGGGGAAAAACTGTTTTTT. It yields the protein CATSSPGTGGEKLFF.

This chain links TRBV7-2 with TRBJ2-5; 8 positions match TRBD2. V shed 4 bases and J 4 bases; nucleotides not matched to a gene: 5. Germline-derived CDR1 and CDR2 are SGHTA and FQGNSA. This CDR3 comprises 14 residues. This chain's CDR3 is CASSSGGAGETQYF. CDR3 DNA sequence: TGTGCCAGCAGCTCCGGGGGGGCGGGAGAGACCCAGTACTTC. The full variable domain, with the rest looked up from reference TRBV7-2 and TRBJ2-5, is GAGVSQSPSNKVTEKGKDVELRCDPISGHTALYWYRQSLGQGLEFLIYFQGNSAPDKSGLPSDRFSAERTGGSVSTLTIQRTQQEDSAVYLCASSSGGAGETQYFGPGTRLLVL.

This rearrangement joins TRBV29-1 to TRBJ2-1, with 7 bases lining up with TRBD1. The CDR3 totals 14 residues. Germline CDR1 SQVTM, CDR2 ANQGSEA. The V segment lost 7 bases and the J segment 6 bases; nucleotides outside the gene matches: 12. The CDR3 reads CSDQRTGGSNEQFF. The CDR3 DNA reads TGCAGCGACCAGCGGACAGGTGGATCCAATGAGCAGTTCTTC.